This T cell receptor beta chain was captured in a study of T cells in Graves' hyperthyroidism and ophthalmopathy. Broader study findings: Ophthalmopathy, as predicted by the model, came a median around 6.7 months after the prediction. Blood samples included most of the expanded thyroid clonotypes exceeding 0.001.

There were TCR beta CDR3 regions amplified from RNA transcripts. HTBI primers drove first-round RT-PCR of the TCR CDR3. TCRdb called the multiplex PCR reads again in MiXCR, with one record for every CDR3 protein. The sample records 550,000 to 600,000 distinct CDR3 sequences, about 43% being singletons. This CDR3 spans 13 amino acids. Trimming cost V 5 bases and J 9 bases, with 16 bases left between them. Germline V gene sequence: CDR1 SGHAT, CDR2 FQNNGV. The sample holds a few counts of this clonotype. Its target is not known. The receptor's source is an adult woman with Graves' disease, either hyperthyroidism or ophthalmopathy (not recorded which). Sequencing was done on a sample of peripheral blood or thyroid tissue (not recorded which). The chain uses TRBV11-2 and TRBJ2-5, with D perhaps matching TRBD2 (5 bases). CDR3 protein: CASSPDGDQPQYF. The CDR3 DNA is TGTGCCAGCAGCCCGGACGGGGATCAGCCCCAGTACTTC.